The 8 T cell receptor beta chains below all came from one sample that was sequenced in a study of T cell responses to AZD1222 COVID-19 vaccine. The data were produced by immunoSEQ multiplex PCR, yet TCRdb's version contains in-frame clones alone and is incomplete. The data show under 150,000 clones, around 89% seen once. The material sequenced was peripheral blood, taken on day 0 of AZD1222 vaccination. Receptors were obtained from an adult in good health.

This rearrangement joins TRBV6-6 to TRBJ2-7, with 7 bases that match TRBD2. V shed 2 bases, J shed 2 bases, and the junction held 3 bases outside the gene matches. Germline V lookup: CDR1 MNHNY, CDR2 SVGAGI (reference sequence). CDR3 length: 14 residues. CDR3 DNA sequence: TGTGCCAGCAGTTACCTGGGACTACCCTACGAGCAGTACTTC. Its translation: CASSYLGLPYEQYF.

V usage is TRBV7-9 and J usage is TRBJ2-5; D unresolved. Trimming stripped 5 bases from V and 1 base from J, with 2 bases between. The CDR3 spans 11 residues. Germline values: CDR1 SEHNR, CDR2 FQNEAQ (reference sequence). CDR3 nucleotides: TGTGCCAGCAGCGTCCAAGAGACCCAGTACTTC. It specifies CASSVQETQYF. The complete variable domain, with remaining parts taken from reference TRBV7-9 and TRBJ2-5, reads DTGVSQNPRHKITKRGQNVTFRCDPISEHNRLYWYRQTLGQGPEFLTYFQNEAQLEKSRLLSDRFSAERPKGSFSTLEIQRTEQGDSAMYLCASSVQETQYFGPGTRLLVL.

V is TRBV25-1 and J is TRBJ2-7, with D possibly matching TRBD2 (5 bases). Germline-derived CDR1 and CDR2 are MGHDK and SYGVNS. The CDR3 loop spans 14 amino acids. The germline V and J ends were trimmed by 6 bases and 4 bases, with 16 bases remaining between them. The CDR3 spells CASSPSAEPYEQYF. CDR3 nucleotide sequence: TGTGCCAGCAGCCCGTCAGCGGAGCCTTACGAGCAGTACTTC.

Details on this clone: Other nucleotide sequences from this sample produce the same CDR3. The chain uses TRBV14 and TRBJ1-1; TRBD1 is a possible D gene (5 bases). Looked up from germline, CDR1 is SGHDN and CDR2 is FVKESK. V was shortened by 4 bases and J by 4 bases, with 13 bases between the two germline ends. CDR3 length equals 14 residues. The CDR3 nucleotides are TGTGCCAGCAGCCTACTCGGGGGGGGCACTGAAGCTTTCTTT. The encoded protein is CASSLLGGGTEAFF. The full variable domain, its missing parts supplied by reference TRBV14 and TRBJ1-1, is EAGVTQFPSHSVIEKGQTVTLRCDPISGHDNLYWYRRVMGKEIKFLLHFVKESKQDESGMPNNRFLAERTGGTYSTLKVQPAELEDSGVYFCASSLLGGGTEAFFGQGTRLTVV.

This rearrangement joins TRBV7-2 to TRBJ1-2; 12 bases map to TRBD1. CDR1 and CDR2 from the germline V gene are SGHTA and FQGNSA. Trimming removed 7 bases from V and 8 bases from J; junction bases left unmatched: 11. The CDR3 loop spans 15 amino acids. The CDR3 nucleotides read TGTGCCAGCACCCAAGGGTTGGGACAGGGGGCAGGCTACACCTTC. Translation: CASTQGLGQGAGYTF.

This clone was recorded once. This chain uses TRBV5-1 with TRBJ1-6; the D is unclear. Trimming stripped 1 base from V and 0 bases from J, with 14 bases between. Looked up from germline, CDR1 is SGHRS and CDR2 is YFSETQ. This CDR3 is 18 amino acids long. CDR3 nucleotides: TGCGCCAGCAGCTTGAGAGGTCAGGCGAGCTCCTATAATTCACCCCTCCACTTT. Translating gives CASSLRGQASSYNSPLHF.

In its sample, this clone was seen once. This rearrangement joins TRBV18 to TRBJ2-1; D unclear. CDR3 length: 14 amino acids. Trimming removed 6 bases at V and 4 bases at J, with 13 bases between. Germline assignment: CDR1 KGHSH and CDR2 LQKENI. CDR3 amino acids: CASSPGQAYNEQFF. The CDR3, as DNA: TGTGCCAGCTCCCCCGGGCAGGCTTACAATGAGCAGTTCTTC.

The gene calls are TRBV6-1 and TRBJ1-1; D ambiguous. Trimming took 2 bases from V and 1 from J, leaving 8 bases between them. Germline lookup yields CDR1 MNHNS and CDR2 SASEGT. CDR3 length: 14 amino acids. The CDR3 DNA follows: TGTGCCAGCAGTGAATGGGCAGGGAACACTGAAGCTTTCTTT. It translates to CASSEWAGNTEAFF.